Listed here are 11 T cell receptor beta chains from one sample, sequenced in a study of blood T cell repertoires in COVID-19. Sequenced by immunoSEQ multiplex PCR; TCRdb stores in-frame clones only, minus some. The table records a few hundred thousand clones, more than 80% of them present only once. Sequencing was performed on peripheral blood. These receptors came from a woman in her 30s with COVID-19, enrolled during active disease.

This chain uses TRBV5-1 with TRBJ1-2, with D maybe TRBD1 (5 bases). Germline CDR1 reads SGHRS; CDR2 reads YFSETQ. The length of the CDR3 is 17 residues. The V end was cut by 0 bases, the J end by 3 bases, with 18 bases between. CDR3 loop: CASSLEGFGGIDYGYTF. CDR3 sequence (DNA): TGCGCCAGCAGCTTGGAGGGATTCGGGGGAATAGACTATGGCTACACCTTC.

The chain couples TRBV4-2 to TRBJ2-3; 9 bases are shared with TRBD2. V lost 4 bases and J lost 6; bases outside the gene matches: 11. The length of the CDR3 is 16 residues. In germline, CDR1 is LGHNA, CDR2 YNFKEQ. The CDR3 region is CASSPTGGGGGDTQYF. DNA of the CDR3: TGTGCCAGCAGCCCCACAGGCGGGGGGGGAGGGGATACGCAGTATTTT.

A few counts support this clone. V gene TRBV16 combines with J gene TRBJ1-5; 8 positions match TRBD1. CDR3 length: 16 residues. Germline V gene lookup returns CDR1 KGHSY and CDR2 FQNENV. The V segment lost 3 bases and the J segment 2 bases; nucleotides outside the gene matches: 6. This CDR3 is CASSHHLTGGNQPQHF. In nucleotides, the CDR3 is TGTGCCAGCAGCCACCACCTGACAGGGGGCAATCAGCCCCAGCATTTT.

This chain uses TRBV14 with TRBJ2-7, with TRBD1 as a possible D gene (5 bases). V lost 4 bases and J lost 4, with 14 bases in between. This CDR3 has 14 amino acids. CDR1 is SGHDN, CDR2 FVKESK, per germline. The CDR3 is CASSPQGLHYEQYF. The CDR3 DNA is TGTGCCAGCAGCCCTCAGGGATTGCATTACGAGCAGTACTTC.

V gene TRBV10-3 combines with J gene TRBJ1-2; D gene ambiguous. The CDR3 has 13 residues. The V gene's germline CDR1 is ENHRY and CDR2 SYGVKD. Trimming removed 6 bases at V and 4 bases at J, with 12 bases between. The CDR3 DNA reads TGTGCCATCAGAAATACAGAGTCCTATGGCTACACCTTC. Translation: CAIRNTESYGYTF.

The rearrangement uses TRBV5-5 and TRBJ1-6; 8 bases align to TRBD1. This CDR3 spans 15 amino acids. Germline lookup yields CDR1 SGHKS and CDR2 YYEKEE (reference sequence). Germline trimming cut 1 base from V and 7 bases from J; bases unmatched to any gene: 4. CDR3: CASSLSRQGNSPLHF. Here the CDR3 DNA reads TGTGCCAGCAGCTTGAGCAGACAGGGGAATTCACCCCTCCACTTT.

Only one count was recorded for this clone. The CDR3 region has the DNA TGTGCCAGCAGTCAGACAGGGATCAGCTCCTACAATGAGCAGTTCTTC. Its protein is CASSQTGISSYNEQFF. V is TRBV28 and J is TRBJ2-1; 7 bases match TRBD1. The germline V gene encodes CDR1 MDHEN and CDR2 SYDVKM. The CDR3 extends over 16 amino acids. V dropped 5 bases and J dropped 0; count of bases not matched to a gene: 7. Filled out from reference TRBV28 and TRBJ2-1, the complete variable domain reads DVKVTQSSRYLVKRTGEKVFLECVQDMDHENMFWYRQDPGLGLRLIYFSYDVKMKEKGDIPEGYSVSREKKERFSLILESASTNQTSMYLCASSQTGISSYNEQFFGPGTRLTVL.

This clone showed up just once. The J gene is TRBJ2-3, the V gene TRBV29-1; 7 bases line up with TRBD2. This CDR3 is built from 14 residues. After removal of 7 bases from V and 9 bases from J, the junction contained 16 bases not matched to a gene. CDR1 is SQVTM, CDR2 ANQGSEA, per germline. CDR3 sequence (DNA): TGCAGCGCCGCCCCAGCGGGGAGCAGTCAGACGCAGTATTTT. Its translation: CSAAPAGSSQTQYF.

The chain joins TRBV9 to TRBJ2-1; D might be TRBD1 (5 bases). The CDR3 is 15 amino acids. Germline V gene data show CDR1 as SGDLS and CDR2 as YYNGEE. With 3 bases removed from V and 6 bases from J, the gap between germline ends came to 16 bases. CDR3 region: CASSDSGWIGNEQFF. The CDR3 nucleotides are TGTGCCAGCAGCGATTCAGGGTGGATAGGCAATGAGCAGTTCTTC.

The DNA for the CDR3 is TGTGCCAGCAGCGTAGGGTGGGGAGGCCAAAACATTCAGTACTTC. Translation: CASSVGWGGQNIQYF. V gene TRBV9 combines with J gene TRBJ2-4, with D possibly being TRBD2 (6 bases). The CDR3 has 15 residues. The germline CDR1 and CDR2 sequences are SGDLS and YYNGEE. The V end lost 0 bases, the J end lost 5 bases, and 12 bases lay between the germline ends.

This rearrangement joins TRBV6-5 to TRBJ2-1, with D possibly TRBD2 on 5 matching bases. The ends were cut back, 5 bases at V and 2 bases at J, with 13 bases in the middle. The CDR3 is 15 amino acids. CDR1 MNHEY and CDR2 SVGAGI come from the germline V gene. The CDR3 bases are TGTGCCAGCAGTCGGACTCCCAACCCCTACAATGAGCAGTTCTTC. Its translation: CASSRTPNPYNEQFF.